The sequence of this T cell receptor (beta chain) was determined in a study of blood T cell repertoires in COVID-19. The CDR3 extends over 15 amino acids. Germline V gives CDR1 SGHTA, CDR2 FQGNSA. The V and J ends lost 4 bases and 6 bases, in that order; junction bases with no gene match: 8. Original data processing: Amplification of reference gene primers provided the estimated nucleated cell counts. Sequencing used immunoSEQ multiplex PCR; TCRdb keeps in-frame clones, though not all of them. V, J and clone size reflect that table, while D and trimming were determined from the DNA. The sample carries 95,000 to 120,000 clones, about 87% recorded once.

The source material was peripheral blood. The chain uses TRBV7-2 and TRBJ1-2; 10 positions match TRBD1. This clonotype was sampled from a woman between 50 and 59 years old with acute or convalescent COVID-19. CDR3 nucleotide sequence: TGTGCCAGCAGCTGGTGGGGACAGGGGCATGATGGCTACACCTTC. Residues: CASSWWGQGHDGYTF.